One and the same sample provided the 17 T cell receptor beta chains below, sequenced in a study of blood T cell repertoires in COVID-19 (dated by TCRdb to about 2020). Libraries came from the immunoSEQ multiplex PCR assay. Here the immuneACCESS table is served through TCRdb, limited to in-frame sequences with V and J called. Missing clones are a known gap in these copies; in checked studies unresolved V genes cover under half, and the rest lacks a known reason. This sample comprises about 59,000 clones, less than 85% of them detected only once. 9.7% of the sample is held by the ten biggest clonotypes. Sequenced: peripheral blood. The receptors originated from a human donor in a cohort sampled during active COVID-19.

This clone occurred once. The chain links TRBV28 to TRBJ2-1; D remains ambiguous. This CDR3 region has 16 residues. V gave up 7 bases and J gave up 2 bases, with 18 bases separating them. Germline V CDR1 and CDR2: MDHEN, SYDVKM. This CDR3 reads CASTRNRNDAYNEQFF. In nucleotides, the CDR3 is TGTGCCAGCACCAGGAACCGAAACGACGCCTACAATGAGCAGTTCTTC. Together with reference TRBV28 and TRBJ2-1, the CDR3 gives the full variable domain: DVKVTQSSRYLVKRTGEKVFLECVQDMDHENMFWYRQDPGLGLRLIYFSYDVKMKEKGDIPEGYSVSREKKERFSLILESASTNQTSMYLCASTRNRNDAYNEQFFGPGTRLTVL.

The chain combines TRBV7-3 with TRBJ2-1; D remains unclear. Germline V gene lookup returns CDR1 SGHTA and CDR2 FQGTGA. The CDR3 runs to 15 residues. The V end was cut by 2 bases, the J end by 0 bases, with 8 bases between. This CDR3 reads CASSLDPSSYNEQFF. CDR3 nucleotides: TGTGCCAGCAGCTTAGATCCGAGCTCCTACAATGAGCAGTTCTTC.

The chain is built from TRBV6-5 and TRBJ2-7, with 8 nucleotides matching TRBD1. This CDR3 contains 15 residues. With 0 bases clipped from V and 5 bases from J, the junction kept 6 bases outside the gene matches. CDR1 is MNHEY, CDR2 SVGAGI, per germline. The CDR3 bases are TGTGCCAGCAGTTACTCCCTGGACAGGGCCCACGAGCAGTACTTC. Translation gives CASSYSLDRAHEQYF.

The V and J genes are TRBV14 and TRBJ2-7; D call uncertain. V was trimmed by 2 bases and J by 0 bases, leaving 5 bases between them. The CDR3 covers 13 residues. Per the germline V gene, CDR1 is SGHDN and CDR2 is FVKESK. CDR3 region: CASSQLSSYEQYF. Written as DNA, the CDR3 is TGTGCCAGCAGCCAACTGAGCTCCTACGAGCAGTACTTC. Supplemented by reference TRBV14 and TRBJ2-7, the full variable domain reads EAGVTQFPSHSVIEKGQTVTLRCDPISGHDNLYWYRRVMGKEIKFLLHFVKESKQDESGMPNNRFLAERTGGTYSTLKVQPAELEDSGVYFCASSQLSSYEQYFGPGTRLTVT.

J is TRBJ2-1 and V is TRBV24-1; D may be TRBD1 (5 bases). V was shortened by 5 bases and J by 7 bases, with 35 bases between the two germline ends. CDR1 KGHDR and CDR2 SFDVKD come from the germline V gene. This CDR3 comprises 21 residues. Written as DNA, the CDR3 is TGTGCCACCAGTGTCCCCCGGACCCCCGCAGGAGAGCAGGGAAATCCGAATGAGCAGTTCTTC. It translates to CATSVPRTPAGEQGNPNEQFF.

The rearrangement uses TRBV30 and TRBJ2-7; D gene unclear. Germline CDR1 GTSNPN, CDR2 SVGIG (reference sequence). With 0 bases removed from V and 2 bases from J, the gap between germline ends came to 8 bases. This CDR3 spans 13 amino acids. This CDR3 is CAWSVKSTYEQYF. CDR3 bases: TGTGCCTGGAGTGTCAAATCAACCTACGAGCAGTACTTC.

The chain is built from TRBV4-3 and TRBJ1-1; a possible D gene is TRBD1 (5 bases). CDR3 length: 15 amino acids. V was trimmed by 3 bases and J by 0 bases, leaving 11 bases between them. Germline V gene sequence: CDR1 LGHNA, CDR2 YSLEER. The CDR3 is CASSQEDRLNTEAFF. CDR3 nucleotide sequence: TGCGCCAGCAGCCAGGAAGACAGACTGAACACTGAAGCTTTCTTT.

This clone was observed a few times. The chain combines TRBV4-1 with TRBJ2-7; D may be TRBD1 (6 bases). Trimming cost V 4 bases and J 1 base, with 11 bases left between them. The CDR3 is 14 amino acids. Germline V gives CDR1 MGHRA, CDR2 YSYEKL. This CDR3 is CASSPTRGSYEQYF. The CDR3 DNA reads as TGCGCCAGCAGCCCGACCAGGGGATCCTACGAGCAGTACTTC.

V usage is TRBV11-3 and J usage is TRBJ2-1, with TRBD1 as a possible D gene (6 bases). Trimming removed 5 bases at V and 3 bases at J, with 11 bases between. Germline V lookup: CDR1 SGHNT, CDR2 YENEEA. The CDR3 consists of 14 residues. CDR3 nucleotide sequence: TGTGCCAGCAGCCCGGGGACAAACTACAATGAGCAGTTCTTC. Translated, it gives CASSPGTNYNEQFF.

The chain is built from TRBV6-5 and TRBJ2-7, with TRBD2 as a possible D gene (6 bases). The CDR3 consists of 14 residues. Trimming shortened V by 6 bases and J by 0 bases, and 12 bases separated the two germline ends. CDR1 MNHEY and CDR2 SVGAGI come from the germline V gene. In DNA, the CDR3 is TGTGCCAGCAGCTGGACCGGGAGCTCCTACGAGCAGTACTTC. It codes for CASSWTGSSYEQYF.

The rearrangement uses TRBV4-1 and TRBJ2-3; D unresolved. The germline V gene encodes CDR1 MGHRA and CDR2 YSYEKL. The CDR3 has 14 amino acids. The germline V and J ends were trimmed by 1 base and 2 bases, with 7 bases remaining between them. CDR3 loop: CASSQGSTTDTQYF. Written as DNA, the CDR3 is TGCGCCAGCAGCCAAGGGAGTACCACAGATACGCAGTATTTT.

This clone showed up just a few times. The V and J genes are TRBV24-1 and TRBJ1-5, with D unclear. The CDR3 consists of 16 residues. Trimming took off 0 bases at V and 4 bases at J, with 12 bases between the two ends. Germline V gives CDR1 KGHDR, CDR2 SFDVKD. CDR3 nucleotide sequence: TGTGCCACCAGTGATTTGAAAGGCGGCCTAAATCAGCCCCAGCATTTT. This codes for CATSDLKGGLNQPQHF.

The chain recombines TRBV7-2 with TRBJ2-3, with TRBD1 matching 9 bases. This CDR3 is built from 16 residues. J was trimmed by 1 base and V by 0 bases; bases with no gene match: 2. Germline loops: CDR1 SGHTA, CDR2 FQGNSA. This chain's CDR3 is CASSLAGTGRTDTQYF. The CDR3 nucleotides read TGTGCCAGCAGCTTAGCCGGGACAGGGCGCACAGATACGCAGTATTTT.

V is TRBV30 and J is TRBJ2-7; no firm D call. Trimming took 4 bases from V and 0 from J, leaving 10 bases between them. CDR3 size: 13 residues. CDR1 is GTSNPN, CDR2 SVGIG, per germline (reference sequence). As DNA, the CDR3 is TGTGCCTGGAATCGAGCAACCTCCTACGAGCAGTACTTC. Its translation: CAWNRATSYEQYF. Filled out from reference TRBV30 and TRBJ2-7, the complete variable domain reads SQTIHQWPATLVQPVGSPLSLECTVEGTSNPNLYWYRQAAGRGLQLLFYSVGIGQISSEVPQNLSASRPQDRQFILSSKKLLLSDSGFYLCAWNRATSYEQYFGPGTRLTVT.

This chain uses TRBV25-1 with TRBJ1-5; D is possibly TRBD1 (6 bases). The germline V and J ends were trimmed by 3 bases and 9 bases, with 21 bases remaining between them. Per germline, CDR1 MGHDK and CDR2 SYGVNS. The CDR3 sequence is 16 residues long. The CDR3, as DNA: TGTGCCAGCAGTGATGGGGGCCCGGACAGTTCAGCGCCCCAGCATTTT. It yields the protein CASSDGGPDSSAPQHF.

The chain uses TRBV6-6 and TRBJ1-1, with D perhaps matching TRBD1 (6 bases). Germline V gives CDR1 MNHNY, CDR2 SVGAGI (reference sequence). CDR3 size: 13 residues. Trimming took off 5 bases at V and 6 bases at J, with 13 bases between the two ends. As DNA, the CDR3 is TGTGCCAGCAGTGAGGGGGGGAGCCCTGAAGCTTTCTTT. Amino acids: CASSEGGSPEAFF.

Of note for this clone: Other DNA sequences within the sample encode an identical CDR3. The rearrangement joins TRBV27 to TRBJ1-2; D perhaps matches TRBD1 (6 bases). V lost 2 bases and J 2 bases, leaving 9 bases between the germline ends. Germline CDR1 MNHEY, CDR2 SMNVEV (reference sequence). The CDR3 loop spans 14 amino acids. The CDR3 sequence: CASSLSGGNYGYTF. The CDR3, as DNA: TGTGCCAGCAGTTTAAGTGGGGGCAACTATGGCTACACCTTC.